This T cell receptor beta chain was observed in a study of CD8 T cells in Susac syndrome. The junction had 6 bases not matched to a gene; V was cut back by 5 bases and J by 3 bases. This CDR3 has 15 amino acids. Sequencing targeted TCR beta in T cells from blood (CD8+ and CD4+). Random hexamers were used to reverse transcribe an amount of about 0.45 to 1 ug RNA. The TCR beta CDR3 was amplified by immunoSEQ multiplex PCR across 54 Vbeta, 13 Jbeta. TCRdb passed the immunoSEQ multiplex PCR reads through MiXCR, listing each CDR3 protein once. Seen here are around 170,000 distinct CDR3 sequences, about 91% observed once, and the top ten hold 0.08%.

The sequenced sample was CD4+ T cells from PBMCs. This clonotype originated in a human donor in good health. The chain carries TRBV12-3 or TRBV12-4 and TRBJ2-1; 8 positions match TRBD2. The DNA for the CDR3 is TGTGCCAGCAGTGCGAGCGGGAGTGGCTACAATGAGCAGTTCTTC. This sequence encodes CASSASGSGYNEQFF.